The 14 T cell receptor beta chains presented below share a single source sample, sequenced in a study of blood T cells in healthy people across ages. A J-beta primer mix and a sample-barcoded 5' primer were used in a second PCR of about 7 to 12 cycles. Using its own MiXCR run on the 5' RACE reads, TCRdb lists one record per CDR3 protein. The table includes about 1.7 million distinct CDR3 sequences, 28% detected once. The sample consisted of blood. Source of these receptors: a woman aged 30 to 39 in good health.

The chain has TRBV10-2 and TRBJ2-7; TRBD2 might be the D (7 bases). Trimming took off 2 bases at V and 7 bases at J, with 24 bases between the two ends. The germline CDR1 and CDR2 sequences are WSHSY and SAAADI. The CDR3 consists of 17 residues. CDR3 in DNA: TGCGCCAGCAGTGAGAACGGGAGGAGGTCCGGGGGCAATGAGCAGTACTTC. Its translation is CASSENGRRSGGNEQYF.

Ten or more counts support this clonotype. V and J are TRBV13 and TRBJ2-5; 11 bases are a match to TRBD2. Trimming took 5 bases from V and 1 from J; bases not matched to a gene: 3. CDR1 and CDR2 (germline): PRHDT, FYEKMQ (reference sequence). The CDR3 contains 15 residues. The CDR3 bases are TGTGCCAGCAGCCCGGGACTAGCGGTCCAAGAGACCCAGTACTTC. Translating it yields CASSPGLAVQETQYF.

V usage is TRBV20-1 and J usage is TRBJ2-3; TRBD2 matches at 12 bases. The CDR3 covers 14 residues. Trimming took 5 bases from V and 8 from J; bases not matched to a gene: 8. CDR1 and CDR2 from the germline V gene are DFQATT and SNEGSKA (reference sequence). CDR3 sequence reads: CSASTSGRAGTQYF. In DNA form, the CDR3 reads TGCAGTGCTTCGACTAGCGGGAGAGCAGGTACGCAGTATTTT.

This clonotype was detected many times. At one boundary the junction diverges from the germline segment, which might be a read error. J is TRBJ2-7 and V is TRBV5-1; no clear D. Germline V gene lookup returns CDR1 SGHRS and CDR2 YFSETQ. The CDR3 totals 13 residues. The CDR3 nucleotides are TGTGCCAGCAGCTTGGAATCCGGTTACGAGCAGTACTTC. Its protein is CASSLESGYEQYF.

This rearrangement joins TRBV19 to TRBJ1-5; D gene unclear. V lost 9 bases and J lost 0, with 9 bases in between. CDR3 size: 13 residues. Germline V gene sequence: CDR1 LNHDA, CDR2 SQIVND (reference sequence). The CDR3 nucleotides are TGTGCCAGCACACCTTGTAGCAATCAGCCCCAGCATTTT. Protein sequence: CASTPCSNQPQHF.

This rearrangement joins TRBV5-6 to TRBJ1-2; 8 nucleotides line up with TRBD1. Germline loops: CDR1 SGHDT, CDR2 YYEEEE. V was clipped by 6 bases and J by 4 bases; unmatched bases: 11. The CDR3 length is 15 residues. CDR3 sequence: CASKRTGSRVYGYTF. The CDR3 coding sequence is TGTGCCAGCAAGCGGACAGGGAGTAGGGTCTATGGCTACACCTTC.

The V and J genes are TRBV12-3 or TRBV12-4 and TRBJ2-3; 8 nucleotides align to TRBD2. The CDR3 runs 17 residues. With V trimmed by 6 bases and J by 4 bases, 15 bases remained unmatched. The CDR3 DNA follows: TGTGCCAGCAGCAACAGAGCGGGGGAAATGCCCGCAGATACGCAGTATTTT. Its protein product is CASSNRAGEMPADTQYF.

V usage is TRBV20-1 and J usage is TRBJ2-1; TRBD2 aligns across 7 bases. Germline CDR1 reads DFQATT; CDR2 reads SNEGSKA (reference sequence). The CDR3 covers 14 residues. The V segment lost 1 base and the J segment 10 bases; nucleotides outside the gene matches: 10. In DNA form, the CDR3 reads TGCAGTGCTAGAGGCCCCCGGGACTATCAGGAGCAGTTCTTC. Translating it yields CSARGPRDYQEQFF.

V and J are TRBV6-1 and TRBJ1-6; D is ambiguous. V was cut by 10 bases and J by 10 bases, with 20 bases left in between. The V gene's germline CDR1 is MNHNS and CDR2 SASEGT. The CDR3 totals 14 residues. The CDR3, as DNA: TGTGCCATCACGACTGACTTGGTAGCGTCACCCCTCCACTTT. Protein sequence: CAITTDLVASPLHF.

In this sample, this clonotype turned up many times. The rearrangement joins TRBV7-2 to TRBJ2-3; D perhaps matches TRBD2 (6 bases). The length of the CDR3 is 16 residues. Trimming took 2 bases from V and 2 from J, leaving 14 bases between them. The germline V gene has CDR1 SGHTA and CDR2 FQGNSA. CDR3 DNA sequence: TGTGCCAGCAGCTTAACCCCTTCGGGACTCACAGATACGCAGTATTTT. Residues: CASSLTPSGLTDTQYF.

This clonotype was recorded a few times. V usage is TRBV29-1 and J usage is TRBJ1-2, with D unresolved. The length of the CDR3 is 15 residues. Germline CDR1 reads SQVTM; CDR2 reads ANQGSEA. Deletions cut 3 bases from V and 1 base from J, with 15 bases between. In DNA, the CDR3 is TGCAGCGTTGAGGAGCGAGATACTATTAACTATGGCTACACCTTC. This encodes CSVEERDTINYGYTF.

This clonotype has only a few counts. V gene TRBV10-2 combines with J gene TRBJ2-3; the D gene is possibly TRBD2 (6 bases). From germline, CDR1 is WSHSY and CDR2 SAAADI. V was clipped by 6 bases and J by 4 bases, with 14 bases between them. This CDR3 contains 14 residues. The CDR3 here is CASRDPGEADTQYF. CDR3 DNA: TGCGCCAGCAGAGATCCGGGAGAGGCAGATACGCAGTATTTT.

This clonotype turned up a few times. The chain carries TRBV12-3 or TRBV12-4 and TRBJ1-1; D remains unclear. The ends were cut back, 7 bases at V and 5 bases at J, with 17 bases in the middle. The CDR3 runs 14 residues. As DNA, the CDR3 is TGTGCCAGCACCTCAAACGAGGGTCGGACTGAAGCTTTCTTT. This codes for CASTSNEGRTEAFF.

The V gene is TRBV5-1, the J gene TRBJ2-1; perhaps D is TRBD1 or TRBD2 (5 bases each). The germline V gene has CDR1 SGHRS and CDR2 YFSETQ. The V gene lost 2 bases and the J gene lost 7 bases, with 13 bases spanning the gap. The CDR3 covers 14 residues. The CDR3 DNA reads TGCGCCAGCAGCTTCACCGGGACCAAAAATGAGCAGTTCTTC. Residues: CASSFTGTKNEQFF.